This TCR beta chain stems from a study of a mutant IDH1 vaccine in newly diagnosed glioma. Study overall: Patients were given eight vaccinations, scheduled in weeks 1, 3, 5, 7, 11, 15, 19 and 23. Patients got their first vaccination 4-6 weeks after radiotherapy alone, or with temozolomide cycles. Before enrollment, the patients had been treated with radiotherapy alone, temozolomide alone, or both together. Most of them had received both.

Regarding this clone: Its antigen is still unknown.

Germline V lookup: CDR1 WNHNN, CDR2 SYGVQD (reference sequence). This CDR3 region has 17 residues. Deletions cut 3 bases from V and 2 bases from J, with 20 bases between. The time point: week 11, during vaccination. Every vaccine dose comprised 300 ug of mutant IDH1 20-mer peptide plus topical imiquimod. The study enrolled donors with new WHO grade 3 or 4 IDH1-mutant, ATRX-lost astrocytomas. Only in-frame clones appear in the TCRdb table, and some are missing; sequencing was by immunoSEQ multiplex PCR. The sample has some 120,000 clones, around three quarters seen once. V usage is TRBV10-1 and J usage is TRBJ2-7; weak D call: TRBD1 (5 bases). This receptor was taken from a man aged 35 to 55 with glioma. Material: PBMCs, obtained from a glioma patient whose treatment included an IDH1 peptide vaccine. CDR3 region: CASSDRFRVPYTYEQYF. The CDR3 bases are TGCGCCAGCAGTGACCGCTTCAGGGTCCCTTATACCTACGAGCAGTACTTC.